This T cell receptor beta chain derives from a study of regulatory T cells in long-lasting Graves disease (dated by TCRdb to the early 2020s). For the study in its entirety: Antithyroid drugs had been taken for less than 3 months by newly diagnosed Graves' disease patients. The study was conducted in China and was registered as a clinical trial. A total of roughly 33 samples were covered by TCR sequencing, comprising some 13 persistent and around 20 newly diagnosed Graves' disease patients. This study used TCR sequencing and RNA sequencing of peripheral blood to compare persistent Graves' disease patients against newly diagnosed Graves' disease patients. Overall study results and their limits: Only peripheral blood was studied, because thyroid tissue, the primary lesion, was inaccessible. A larger number of public clonotypes was shared among persistent patients (approximately 3,000) than among newly diagnosed patients (about 990). Sequencing and analysis were restricted to the TCR beta chain. Persistent disease showed preferential use of TRBV28, TRBJ1-2 and TRBJ2-5, whereas newly diagnosed disease favored TRBV20-1 and TRBJ2-1. Compared with newly diagnosed patients, patients with persistent Graves' disease had lower TCR Shannon entropy and fewer highly expanded clones, which suggests clonal expansion. The authors acknowledged the small sample size as a limitation that may reduce accuracy.

What the time point label conveys for this sample: newly diagnosed GD, antithyroid drugs for less than 3 months. RNA was extracted from PBMCs in TRIzol for both TCR sequencing and RNA sequencing. The diagnosis of Graves' disease followed American Thyroid Association guidelines. Recruitment of patients was carried out at an endocrinology department in Xi'an, China. From each patient, approximately 9 milliliters of peripheral blood was collected into an EDTA anticoagulant tube. Ficoll Paque Plus density gradient separation was used to isolate PBMCs, and no further T cell sorting was performed. An Agilent 2100 Bioanalyzer and agarose gel were used to check RNA quality, and a NanoDrop 2000 was used to measure RNA concentration. Library preparation used multiplex PCR. Data came from an Illumina HiSeq 4000. TCR beta libraries were built with iRepertoire HTBI primers and Arm-PCR amplification of CDR3 regions. PCR products were gel purified before sequencing. Turning to the authors' computational methods: Across samples, some 62 TRBV and 13 to 15 TRBJ segments were identified and used for gene usage analysis of CDR3 amino acid clonotypes. COPE and FqMerger were used to merge filtered high-quality paired reads into contigs. BLAST was used to align contigs to IMGT TRBV, TRBD and TRBJ reference genes, with CDR3 defined following IMGT. Any clonotype with a frequency above 0.1% was classified as a highly expanded clone. Shannon entropy was used to measure repertoire diversity, and the Gini coefficient was used to measure V-J evenness. Clonotypes shared by more than one individual were considered public. In TCRdb, the public reads were trimmed at Q25 with fastp and aligned with MiXCR, with productive beta chains retained. Merged by CDR3 protein, the rows form single entries marked with the most common genes and DNA. The V and J calls and clone size are TCRdb's, not the authors'. The sample records about 500,000 distinct CDR3 sequences, around 11% of which are singletons. The top ten hold 8.9% of the sample.

Many counts were recorded for this clonotype. This clone's antigen is unknown. Base qualities are not recorded, but no much larger clone differs from it by a single base. V loses 5 bases, J loses 5 bases, and the germline ends lie 12 bases apart. CDR1 and CDR2 are drawn from the germline V gene: SNHLY, FYNNEI. From its cysteine to its phenylalanine, the CDR3 spans 13 amino acids. CDR3 DNA only is kept here, 39 bases in frame from base 1. These data are also associated with another study on T cells in Graves' hyperthyroidism and ophthalmopathy. As the second paper documents: A patient counted as having stable Graves' hyperthyroidism if no progression to ophthalmopathy occurred over 18 months of follow-up. Hyperthyroidism patients were aged 18 to 65 years and newly diagnosed, with disease duration of less than 2 months. Patients with uncontrolled infections, other autoimmune diseases, pregnancy or lactation were excluded. Clinical symptoms, serum thyroxine and TRAb, thyroid ultrasound, and orbital computed tomography formed the basis for the diagnoses. For the first round of RT-PCR on the TCR CDR3, the HTBI primer set was used together with the Qiagen OneStep RT-PCR kit. Most expanded thyroid clonotypes (frequency above 0.001) were also found in blood, which suggests that blood repertoires may mirror thyroid immune responses. A model built on a 13 V-J signature distinguished ophthalmopathy from stable hyperthyroidism, reaching roughly 88% sensitivity and under 84% specificity in cross-validation and 80%/75% in testing. In validation, progression to ophthalmopathy was predicted by the model with around 70% sensitivity and just over 72% specificity, a median of approximately 6.5 months before onset. TCR V-J signatures able to tell the groups apart were searched for in a discovery cohort of some 97 patients, of whom about 40 had Graves' ophthalmopathy and under 65 had stable Graves' hyperthyroidism. Prospective prediction of ophthalmopathy was tested in an independent validation cohort of some 19 hyperthyroidism patients and approximately 17 patients who later progressed to ophthalmopathy. The approximately 100 discovery patients were divided at random into training and test sets in a 7:3 ratio. Thyroid tissue and blood T-cell repertoires from several Graves' hyperthyroidism patients were also compared in the study. After sampling, hyperthyroidism patients received methimazole starting at 30 mg daily, and ophthalmopathy patients received high-dose intravenous methylprednisolone. Libraries were constructed in a second round of multiplex PCR, after which size selection and purification were performed. Libraries were sequenced paired-end with 100 bp reads on an Illumina HiSeq2000. SOAPnuke was used to process the raw data, with reads discarded if the reads contained adapters or uncalled bases, had a mean Phred below 15, or lacked an exact constant-primer or identifier match. COPE v1.2.5 was used to merge the high-quality paired reads, and each unique nucleotide sequence was defined as a clonotype. Clonotypes were aligned to IMGT TRBV, TRBD and TRBJ reference segments using MiTCR v1.1. The analysis included only V-J combinations with a frequency above 0.0001, which together covered around 99% of the repertoires. A TCS score was defined as the ratio of F50 (clonal expansion) to E x V (chaos), with BLOSUM62-based TCRdist applied between CDR3 peptides within each V-J. Welch's t-statistics and random forest reduced roughly 500 V-J features to roughly 13, which were used in a naive Bayes classifier (R e1071). Sample size was not statistically predetermined, and investigators were not blinded to group allocation. According to the paper, TCR Vbeta CDR3 sequencing was carried out on over 130 peripheral blood samples, which came from fewer than 50 ophthalmopathy, 75 or so hyperthyroidism and around 17 progressor patients.

The chain couples TRBV2 to TRBJ2-5, with the D gene not clear enough to name. Sequencing used peripheral blood mononuclear cells (PBMCs), obtained at new diagnosis, from a patient treated with antithyroid drugs. This clonotype was sampled from a woman aged 25 to 39 with Graves disease. Donor details come from another sample of the same person, matched by shared clones. The base sequence is TGTGCCAGCAGTCCACAGAGTCAGGAGACCCAGTACTTC. Translated, this is CASSPQSQETQYF. The entire variable domain, with the stretches around the CDR3 drawn from the reference TRBV2 and TRBJ2-5 proteins, is EPEVTQTPSHQVTQMGQEVILRCVPISNHLYFYWYRQILGQKVEFLVSFYNNEISEKSEIFDDQFSVERPDGSNFTLKIRSTKLEDSAMYFCASSPQSQETQYFGPGTRLLVL.